These 29 T cell receptor beta chains were all obtained from the same sample, sequenced in a study of type 1 and type 2 diabetes patients. Genomic DNA was the PCR template. The TCR beta CDR3 region was amplified using 30 forward and 13 reverse primers. TCRdb itself ran the multiplex PCR reads through MiXCR, one entry per CDR3 protein. The sample contains approximately 260,000 distinct CDR3 sequences, over 45% of which appear only once. Sequenced sample: peripheral blood mononuclear cells (PBMCs). These TCRs come from a man between 18 and 35 years old with type 2 diabetes.

This clonotype was recorded a few times. The chain combines TRBV28 with TRBJ1-5; D ambiguous. CDR1 MDHEN and CDR2 SYDVKM come from the germline V gene. The length of the CDR3 is 14 residues. Trimming shortened V by 7 bases and J by 3 bases, and 13 bases separated the two germline ends. CDR3 nucleotides: TGTGCCAGCATTAACAGTGGTCCCAATCAGCCCCAGCATTTT. Its protein is CASINSGPNQPQHF.

The chain uses TRBV20-1 and TRBJ1-6, with a tentative D call TRBD1 (5 bases). This CDR3 is built from 13 residues. CDR1 DFQATT and CDR2 SNEGSKA come from the germline V gene (reference sequence). The germline V and J ends were trimmed by 6 bases and 10 bases, with 16 bases remaining between them. The CDR3 region has the DNA TGCAGTGCCAGCCAAAAAAGGGACTCACCCCTCCACTTT. It specifies CSASQKRDSPLHF.

This chain links TRBV5-1 with TRBJ1-1; no clear D gene. Trimming took 3 bases from V and 4 from J, leaving 16 bases between them. Germline values: CDR1 SGHRS, CDR2 YFSETQ. The CDR3 covers 15 residues. The CDR3 DNA sequence: TGCGCCAGCAGCTGGGGTGGAAGGGCCGGCACTGAAGCTTTCTTT. It is translated as CASSWGGRAGTEAFF.

This clonotype was counted only a few times. The chain combines TRBV12-3 or TRBV12-4 with TRBJ2-3; D might be TRBD2 (6 bases). CDR3 length: 14 residues. V was cut by 7 bases and J by 2 bases, with 13 bases left in between. CDR3 sequence (DNA): TGTGCCAGCACACCGGGACTGGCCACAGATACGCAGTATTTT. Its translation: CASTPGLATDTQYF.

The gene calls are TRBV19 and TRBJ1-2; perhaps TRBD1 as D (6 bases). V lost 3 bases to trimming and J lost 4 bases, with 12 bases between them. Germline CDR1 and CDR2: LNHDA and SQIVND (reference sequence). The CDR3 length is 14 residues. In DNA, the CDR3 is TGTGCCAGTAGTATTGACAGGTGGTCCTATGGCTACACCTTC. Protein sequence: CASSIDRWSYGYTF.

The chain carries TRBV12-3 or TRBV12-4 and TRBJ2-7, with a possible D match to TRBD2 (5 bases). There are 14 residues in the CDR3. Trimming removed 3 bases at V and 5 bases at J, with 14 bases between. CDR3 DNA sequence: TGTGCCAGCAGTTTTCGAGGGATCACCCACGAGCAGTACTTC. It translates to CASSFRGITHEQYF.

The table lists this clonotype with a few counts. The genes are TRBV7-7 and TRBJ2-7; 7 positions match TRBD1. Germline V gene data show CDR1 as SSHAT and CDR2 as FNYEAQ (reference sequence). After removal of 9 bases from V and 12 bases from J, the junction contained 5 bases not matched to a gene. This CDR3 comprises 9 residues. DNA of the CDR3: TGTGCCAGACAGGGGTGGTCGTACTTC. Translating gives CARQGWSYF.

This clonotype came up a few times. The chain uses TRBV2 and TRBJ2-3; no reliable D call. CDR3 size: 13 residues. Germline V gene data show CDR1 as SNHLY and CDR2 as FYNNEI. V was trimmed by 7 bases and J by 4 bases, leaving 12 bases between them. CDR3 residues: CASNRARADTQYF. The CDR3 nucleotides are TGTGCCAGCAATAGGGCCCGGGCAGATACGCAGTATTTT.

In regard to this clonotype: A read error may account for a junction end that differs from germline. The CDR3 loop reads CAASGQDNPPLHF. CDR3 DNA: TGTGCCGCCTCGGGACAGGATAATCCACCCCTCCACTTT. This chain connects TRBV10-3 to TRBJ1-6, with 8 bases aligning to TRBD1. The CDR3 length is 13 residues. From germline, CDR1 is ENHRY and CDR2 SYGVKD.

The sample holds a few counts of this clonotype. The chain is built from TRBV2 and TRBJ1-2; 7 bases are a match to TRBD1. Germline V gives CDR1 SNHLY, CDR2 FYNNEI. The CDR3 consists of 17 residues. J gave up 6 bases and V 1 base, and 14 bases lay outside the gene matches. CDR3: CASSEGEERGRNDGYTF. CDR3 nucleotides: TGTGCCAGCAGTGAAGGGGAAGAAAGGGGGCGAAACGATGGCTACACCTTC.

This clonotype was found a few times. The rearrangement joins TRBV15 to TRBJ2-3; D not certain. Trimming left V 1 base short and J 0 bases short, with 8 bases between. The CDR3 extends over 15 amino acids. Germline V gene lookup returns CDR1 LNHNV and CDR2 YYDKDF (reference sequence). The CDR3 DNA is TGTGCCACCAGCAGAGGCCCCACTAGCACAGATACGCAGTATTTT. This translates into CATSRGPTSTDTQYF.

This CDR3 reads CASSFGTGADGYTF. The DNA of the CDR3 is TGCGCCAGCAGCTTCGGGACAGGGGCGGATGGCTACACCTTC. This chain connects TRBV5-1 to TRBJ1-2; 10 bases agree with TRBD1. V gave up 2 bases and J gave up 6 bases; unmatched junction bases: 4. The CDR3 runs to 14 residues. Germline assignment: CDR1 SGHRS and CDR2 YFSETQ.

This clonotype has only a few counts. Compared with germline, one end of the junction differs, possibly owing to a read error. This chain links TRBV6-6 with TRBJ1-2; no clear D. The CDR3 loop spans 14 amino acids. Germline assignment: CDR1 MNHNY and CDR2 SVGAGI (reference sequence). The chain's CDR3 is CAISEPTEYYGYTF. The CDR3 DNA follows: TGTGCCATCAGTGAGCCTACGGAATACTATGGCTACACCTTC.

This chain joins TRBV30 and TRBJ2-7; tentatively, D is TRBD2 (7 bases). The CDR3 is made up of 16 amino acids. Germline values: CDR1 GTSNPN, CDR2 SVGIG (reference sequence). The germline V and J ends were trimmed by 3 bases and 5 bases, with 23 bases remaining between them. CDR3 amino acids: CAWRDSLGGGWNEQYF. CDR3 sequence (DNA): TGTGCCTGGAGGGACAGCCTGGGGGGGGGCTGGAACGAGCAGTACTTC.

The gene calls are TRBV4-1 and TRBJ2-3, with D possibly TRBD1 on 7 matching bases. The length of the CDR3 is 14 residues. V was trimmed by 7 bases and J by 5 bases, leaving 16 bases between them. Germline lookup yields CDR1 MGHRA and CDR2 YSYEKL. CDR3 coding DNA: TGCGCCAGCAATCTTCAGGGGGGAATAGATACGCAGTATTTT. Its translation is CASNLQGGIDTQYF.

The chain carries TRBV6-5 and TRBJ1-1; D not certain. The CDR3 contains 13 residues. The V end was cut by 5 bases, the J end by 2 bases, with 9 bases between. The germline CDR1 and CDR2 sequences are MNHEY and SVGAGI. CDR3 sequence (DNA): TGTGCCAGCAGTGAGTTATATAACACTGAAGCTTTCTTT. Protein sequence: CASSELYNTEAFF.

The gene calls are TRBV13 and TRBJ2-1; D possibly matches TRBD1 or TRBD2 (6 bases each). The V gene lost 5 bases and the J gene lost 2 bases, with 16 bases spanning the gap. CDR1 is PRHDT, CDR2 FYEKMQ, per germline (reference sequence). This CDR3 is 16 amino acids long. CDR3 in DNA: TGTGCCAGCAGCCAGGGGAGCGGGCCAACCTACAATGAGCAGTTCTTC. This codes for CASSQGSGPTYNEQFF.

A word on this clonotype: Germline is not matched at one junction end, which may reflect a read error. The V and J genes are TRBV14 and TRBJ2-5, with no clear D. This CDR3 contains 16 residues. From germline, CDR1 is SGHDN and CDR2 FVKESK. The CDR3 region has the DNA TGCGCCAGCAGCTTGAATCCGAACCAAAAGATGGGGACCCAGTACTTC. Translation gives CASSLNPNQKMGTQYF.

The chain couples TRBV28 to TRBJ2-3; D is possibly TRBD1 (5 bases). This CDR3 has 19 residues. Germline CDR1 and CDR2: MDHEN and SYDVKM. V gave up 5 bases and J gave up 4 bases, with 28 bases separating them. The CDR3 sequence is CASSPGFLESTSNSDTQYF. The CDR3 nucleotides are TGTGCCAGCAGTCCAGGGTTTCTCGAGTCCACCAGTAATTCAGATACGCAGTATTTT.

The J gene is TRBJ2-7, the V gene TRBV30, with D tentatively TRBD1 (6 bases). V lost 0 bases, J lost 4 bases, and 7 bases lay in between. The CDR3 has 12 amino acids. Germline-derived CDR1 and CDR2 are GTSNPN and SVGIG (reference sequence). The CDR3 protein is CAWSVQGYEQYF. The CDR3 coding sequence is TGTGCCTGGAGTGTACAGGGTTACGAGCAGTACTTC.

J is TRBJ2-2 and V is TRBV7-2; 11 positions agree with TRBD2. The trim removed 5 bases at V and 7 bases at J, leaving 6 bases unmatched. The germline gives CDR1 SGHTA, CDR2 FQGNSA. The CDR3 runs 15 residues. CDR3 protein: CASSPLAGAIGELFF. CDR3 nucleotides: TGTGCCAGCAGCCCACTAGCGGGAGCGATCGGGGAGCTGTTTTTT. Using reference TRBV7-2 and TRBJ2-2 for the parts outside the CDR3, the full variable domain is GAGVSQSPSNKVTEKGKDVELRCDPISGHTALYWYRQSLGQGLEFLIYFQGNSAPDKSGLPSDRFSAERTGGSVSTLTIQRTQQEDSAVYLCASSPLAGAIGELFFGEGSRLTVL.

In regard to this clonotype: A much larger clone sits a single nucleotide away, making a read error possible. The chain links TRBV30 to TRBJ2-7; D is ambiguous. The CDR3 is made up of 12 amino acids. Trimming stripped 1 base from V and 6 bases from J, with 10 bases between. Germline lookup yields CDR1 GTSNPN and CDR2 SVGIG (reference sequence). The CDR3 DNA reads TGTGCCTGGAGTGGATACCATGGCGAGCAGTACTTC. It is translated as CAWSGYHGEQYF.

The chain employs TRBV9 and TRBJ1-1; 7 bases match TRBD1. Germline V CDR1 and CDR2: SGDLS, YYNGEE. Unmatched junction bases numbered 7, after V lost 4 bases and J lost 1 base. The CDR3 runs 15 residues. For the CDR3, the DNA is TGTGCCAGCAGCCCAGGGGGGGACCCGAACACTGAAGCTTTCTTT. Translating it yields CASSPGGDPNTEAFF.

CDR3 protein: CASKQGPGGYEQYF. The CDR3 DNA reads TGTGCCAGCAAACAGGGCCCCGGCGGGTACGAGCAGTACTTC. The rearrangement uses TRBV6-5 and TRBJ2-7, with D maybe TRBD1 (6 bases). Trimming removed 7 bases from V and 4 bases from J, with 17 bases in between. Looked up from germline, CDR1 is MNHEY and CDR2 is SVGAGI. The CDR3 sequence is 14 residues long.

Remarks on this clonotype: One base away lies a much larger clone, so this may be a sequencing read error. The chain joins TRBV30 to TRBJ2-5, with D unclear. Per the germline V gene, CDR1 is GTSNPN and CDR2 is SVGIG (reference sequence). The CDR3 totals 11 residues. For the CDR3, the DNA is TGTGTCTGGAGATTAGAGGAGACCCAGTACTTC. It yields the protein CVWRLEETQYF.

This clonotype has more than one count but fewer than ten. The chain uses TRBV20-1 and TRBJ1-4; D is unclear. Trimming shortened V by 6 bases and J by 10 bases, and 21 bases separated the two germline ends. Looked up from germline, CDR1 is DFQATT and CDR2 is SNEGSKA (reference sequence). This CDR3 is built from 14 residues. Here the CDR3 reads CSAGQVLGWGKLFF. The DNA of the CDR3 is TGCAGTGCAGGGCAGGTTTTAGGTTGGGGAAAACTGTTTTTT.

In its sample, this clonotype was seen a few times. The CDR3 is CASERVAGTEAFF. CDR3 nucleotides: TGTGCCAGCGAGCGGGTGGCAGGGACTGAAGCTTTCTTT. The chain links TRBV6-5 to TRBJ1-1; tentatively, D is TRBD1 (5 bases). V lost 8 bases, J lost 5 bases, and 15 bases lay in between. Germline-derived CDR1 and CDR2 are MNHEY and SVGAGI. This CDR3 has 13 amino acids.

This rearrangement joins TRBV6-1 to TRBJ2-3, with a weak D call TRBD1 (5 bases). Trimming shortened V by 6 bases and J by 2 bases, and 15 bases separated the two germline ends. This CDR3 contains 15 residues. Germline V gene lookup returns CDR1 MNHNS and CDR2 SASEGT. The CDR3 coding sequence is TGTGCCAGCAGCCCCCTGACAGCTTACACAGATACGCAGTATTTT. This gives the protein CASSPLTAYTDTQYF.

This clonotype was seen more than once but under ten times. This rearrangement joins TRBV7-2 to TRBJ2-3, with 12 bases that match TRBD2. CDR1 is SGHTA, CDR2 FQGNSA, per germline. This CDR3 has 16 residues. Trimming took 6 bases from V and 1 from J; bases not matched to a gene: 5. CDR3 sequence (DNA): TGTGCCAGCAGACGGACTAGCGGGGATCGCACAGATACGCAGTATTTT. Protein: CASRRTSGDRTDTQYF.